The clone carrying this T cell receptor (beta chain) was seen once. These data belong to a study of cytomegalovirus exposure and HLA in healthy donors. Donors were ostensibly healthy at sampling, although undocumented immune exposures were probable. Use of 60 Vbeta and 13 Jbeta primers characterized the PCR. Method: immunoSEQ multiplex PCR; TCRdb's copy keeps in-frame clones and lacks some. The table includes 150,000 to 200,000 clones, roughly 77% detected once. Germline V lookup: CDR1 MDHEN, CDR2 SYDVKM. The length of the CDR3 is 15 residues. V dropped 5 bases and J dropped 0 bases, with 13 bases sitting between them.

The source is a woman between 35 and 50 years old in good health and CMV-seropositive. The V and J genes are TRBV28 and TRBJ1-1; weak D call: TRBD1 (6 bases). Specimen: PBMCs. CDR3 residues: CASSTQGWMNTEAFF. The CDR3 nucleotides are TGTGCCAGCAGTACCCAGGGGTGGATGAACACTGAAGCTTTCTTT.